This T cell receptor (beta chain) was sequenced for a study of T cells after yellow fever vaccination. This clonotype was counted ten times or more. Compared with germline, one end of the junction differs, possibly owing to a read error. TCRdb passed the 5' RACE reads through MiXCR, listing each CDR3 protein once. The top ten hold around 12% of the sample, which has tens of thousands of distinct CDR3 sequences, over 9.5% seen once. The sample consisted of PBMCs, either bulk or a sorted T-cell subset (CD4+, CD8+, memory, or dextramer-sorted; not recorded which), taken approximately 16 days after the first yellow fever vaccination. The receptor was derived from a man younger than 30 who received the YFV17D yellow fever vaccine.

The CDR3 region is CASSLGRDSLF. The CDR3 nucleotides read TGTGCCAGCAGTTTGGGACGGGACTCTCTCTTC. V and J are TRBV28 and TRBJ2-1; D may be TRBD2 (6 bases). The CDR3 contains 11 residues. Germline-derived CDR1 and CDR2 are MDHEN and SYDVKM.